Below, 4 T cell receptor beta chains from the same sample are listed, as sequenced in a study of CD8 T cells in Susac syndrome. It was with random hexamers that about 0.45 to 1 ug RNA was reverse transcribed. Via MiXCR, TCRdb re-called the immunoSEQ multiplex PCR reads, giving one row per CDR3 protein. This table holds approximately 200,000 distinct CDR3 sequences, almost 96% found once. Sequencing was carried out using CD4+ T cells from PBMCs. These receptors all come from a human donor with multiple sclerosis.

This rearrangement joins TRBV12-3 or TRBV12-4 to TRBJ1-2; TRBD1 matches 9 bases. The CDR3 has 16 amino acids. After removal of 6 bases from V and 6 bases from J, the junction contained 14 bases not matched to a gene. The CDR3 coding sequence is TGTGCCAGCAGCAAAGGGTCCGCCGGACAGGGGCATGGCTACACCTTC. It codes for CASSKGSAGQGHGYTF.

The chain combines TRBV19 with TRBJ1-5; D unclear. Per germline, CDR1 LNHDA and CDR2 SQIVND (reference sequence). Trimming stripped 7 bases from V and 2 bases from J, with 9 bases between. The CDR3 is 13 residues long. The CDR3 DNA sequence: TGTGCCAGTAAGGAAGGGCGCAATCAGCCCCAGCATTTT. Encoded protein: CASKEGRNQPQHF.

CDR3 region: CASSLSTVLYGYTF. Written as DNA, the CDR3 is TGCGCCAGCAGCTTGTCTACAGTGCTATATGGCTACACCTTC. The chain couples TRBV5-1 to TRBJ1-2; D is unresolved. The CDR3 covers 14 residues. The V end was cut by 1 base, the J end by 5 bases, with 12 bases between. Germline V CDR1 and CDR2: SGHRS, YFSETQ.

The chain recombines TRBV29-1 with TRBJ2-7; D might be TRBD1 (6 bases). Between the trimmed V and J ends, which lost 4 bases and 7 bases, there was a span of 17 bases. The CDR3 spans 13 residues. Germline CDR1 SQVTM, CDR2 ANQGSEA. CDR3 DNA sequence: TGCAGCGTTGTTCTGACAGGTTCAGGGGAGCAGTACTTC. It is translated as CSVVLTGSGEQYF.